This T cell receptor (beta chain) originates from a study of blood T cell repertoires in COVID-19. Study overall: Acute and convalescent COVID-19 specimens originated in the United States, Italy and Spain. T cells, B-cell-depleted T cells, or PBMCs supplied cDNA or gDNA.

In the source study's methods: Using reference gene primer amplification, nucleated cell counts were estimated. The protocol was immunoSEQ multiplex PCR, while the TCRdb copy is restricted to in-frame clones and leaves out a portion. The DNA gave D and trimming, while V, J and clone size come from that table. Counted here are 270,000 or so clones, roughly 84% occurring once; the ten biggest clones make up 2.5% to 3.5%. The V gene end was trimmed by 4 bases and the J gene end by 7 bases; junction bases not matched to a gene: 2. CDR1 SGHAT and CDR2 FQNNGV come from the germline V gene. The CDR3 loop spans 12 amino acids.

The chain joins TRBV11-2 to TRBJ1-2; 8 bases agree with TRBD1. The material sequenced was peripheral blood. This clonotype originated in a woman younger than 30 with acute or convalescent COVID-19. CDR3 sequence (DNA): TGTGCCAGCAGCTCGGACAGGGCTGGCTACACCTTC. This gives the protein CASSSDRAGYTF. The full variable domain, in which reference TRBV11-2 and TRBJ1-2 provide the parts outside the CDR3, is EAGVAQSPRYKIIEKRQSVAFWCNPISGHATLYWYQQILGQGPKLLIQFQNNGVVDDSQLPKDRFSAERLKGVDSTLKIQPAKLEDSAVYLCASSSDRAGYTFGSGTRLTVV.